Listed below are T cell receptor beta chains from one sample, sequenced in a study of vaccination and CD4 T cells after COVID-19. These receptors have no identified antigens. TCRdb processed the PCR reads anew with MiXCR; each CDR3 protein has one entry. Of approximately 13,000 distinct CDR3 sequences listed, around three fifths were seen once; the top ten hold 9.5% to 15%. The specimen sequenced was CD4+ T cells from blood, cultured in vitro. Receptors were obtained from a human donor who had recovered from COVID-19. Both conserved end residues are part of each CDR3. D genes are given only for firm matches. Clone sizes are given selectively: once, few, many, or a class where the clone is expanded.

d_gene	v_gene	abundance	j_gene	CDR3nt	CDR3aa
NA	TRBV27	few	TRBJ1-5	TGTGCCAGCAGTTTGGGGCCGAACGGGGATCAGCCCCAGCATTTT	CASSLGPNGDQPQHF
NA	TRBV28	NA	TRBJ1-1	TGTGCCAGCAGTTCTACATCAGTGGCTGGAGAAGCTTTCTTT	CASSSTSVAGEAFF
NA	TRBV2	NA	TRBJ1-5	TGTGCCAGCAGTGAATGGGGCGCCCGGGGCGGGGGCAATCAGCCCCAGCATTTT	CASSEWGARGGGNQPQHF
NA	TRBV20-1	NA	TRBJ2-5	TGCAGTGCTAGAGATCACGAGACCCAGTACTTC	CSARDHETQYF
NA	TRBV27	few	TRBJ2-2	TGTGCCAGTCAGGGTCGCACCGGGGAGCTGTTTTTT	CASQGRTGELFF
TRBD1	TRBV4-1	NA	TRBJ2-2	TGCGCCAGCAGCCAGCAGGGGGACACCGGGGAGCTGTTTTTT	CASSQQGDTGELFF
NA	TRBV20-1	NA	TRBJ1-1	TGCAGTGCTAGTGGGGGGATTAACACTGAAGCTTTCTTT	CSASGGINTEAFF
TRBD2	TRBV20-1	NA	TRBJ2-5	TGCAGTGCTAGTGGTGTTAGCGGGACGTACCAAGAGACCCAGTACTTC	CSASGVSGTYQETQYF
NA	TRBV7-6	few	TRBJ1-2	TGTGCCAGCAGCTCCCCCCGGGCCCGGGGCTACACCTTC	CASSSPRARGYTF
NA	TRBV2	once	TRBJ2-5	TGTGCCAGCGGACTTCTCGGGGCTAAGGGAGAGACCCAGTACTTC	CASGLLGAKGETQYF
TRBD1	TRBV23-1	NA	TRBJ2-1	TGCGCCAGCTGGTGCCCATTCGGGGGACAGGGCAGCTCCGAGCGGTCTAATTACAATGAGCAGTTCTTC	CASWCPFGGQGSSERSNYNEQFF
TRBD1	TRBV6-2/TRBV6-3	NA	TRBJ2-3	TGTGCCAGCAGCCGCTCGGGACAGTCCGGGCAGTATTTT	CASSRSGQSGQYF
NA	TRBV2	few	TRBJ1-1	TGTGCCAGCAGTGAAAGTTGGCGGCAGGAAGAAGCTTTCTTT	CASSESWRQEEAFF
NA	TRBV6-1	medium-sized	TRBJ2-2	TGTGCCAGTACACAGGACCCCCTAAACACCGGGGAGCTGTTTTTT	CASTQDPLNTGELFF
TRBD2	TRBV6-5	NA	TRBJ2-7	TGTGCCAGCAGTTACTCGAGTGGGCTAGCGGGAGGCTCCTACGAGCAGTACTTC	CASSYSSGLAGGSYEQYF
NA	TRBV30	NA	TRBJ1-5	TGTGCCTGGAGTGTTCGTTCGCAGGGGAGCAGACAGCCCCAGCATTTT	CAWSVRSQGSRQPQHF
TRBD2	TRBV7-8	NA	TRBJ2-7	TGTGCCAGCAGCTTAGACGGGGGGAGGGAGCAGTACTTC	CASSLDGGREQYF
NA	TRBV28	few	TRBJ1-1	TGTGCCAGCAGTTTTTGGCTGGGAACGGTTGAAGCTTTCTTT	CASSFWLGTVEAFF
TRBD1	TRBV5-1	NA	TRBJ1-1	TGCGCCAGCAGCACAGACAGGGGGCTAAGTGAAGCTTTCTTT	CASSTDRGLSEAFF
NA	TRBV24-1	NA	TRBJ2-7	TGTGCCACCAGTGATTTAGGTACTGGCTCCTACGAGCAGTACTTC	CATSDLGTGSYEQYF
TRBD2	TRBV20-1	few	TRBJ2-3	TGCAGTGCCCGACTAGCGGGAGGTGCAGATACGCAGTATTTT	CSARLAGGADTQYF
TRBD2	TRBV28	NA	TRBJ2-3	TGTGCCAGCAGTCCCGGGACTAGCGGAGGCACAGATACGCAGTATTTT	CASSPGTSGGTDTQYF
NA	TRBV6-4	NA	TRBJ1-6	TGTGCCAGCAGTGAGGTGGCAGGAGATTCACCCCTCCACTTT	CASSEVAGDSPLHF
NA	TRBV20-1	once	TRBJ1-1	TGCAGTGCTAGCACAGGGTCTGCTGGCACTGAAGCTTTCTTT	CSASTGSAGTEAFF
NA	TRBV6-1	NA	TRBJ1-6	TGTGCCAGCAGTGTGGGGCAGGGTGTAACACCCCTCCACTTT	CASSVGQGVTPLHF
NA	TRBV20-1	NA	TRBJ2-6	TGCAGTGCCCCCACGCAGGGTCAGGGGATGTTTTATGGGGCCAACGTCCTGACTTTC	CSAPTQGQGMFYGANVLTF